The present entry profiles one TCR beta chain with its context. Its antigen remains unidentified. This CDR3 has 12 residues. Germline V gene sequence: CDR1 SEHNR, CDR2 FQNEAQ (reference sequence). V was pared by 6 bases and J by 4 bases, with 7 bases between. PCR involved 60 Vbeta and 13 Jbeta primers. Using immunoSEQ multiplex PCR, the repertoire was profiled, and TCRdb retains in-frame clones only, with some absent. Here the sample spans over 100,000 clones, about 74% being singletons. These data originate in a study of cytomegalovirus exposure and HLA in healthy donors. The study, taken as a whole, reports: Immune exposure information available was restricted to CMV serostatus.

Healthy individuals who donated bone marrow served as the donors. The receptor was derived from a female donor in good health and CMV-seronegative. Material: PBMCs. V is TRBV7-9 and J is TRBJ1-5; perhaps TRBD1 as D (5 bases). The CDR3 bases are TGTGCCAGCAGAAGGGGTAATCAGCCCCAGCATTTT. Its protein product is CASRRGNQPQHF.